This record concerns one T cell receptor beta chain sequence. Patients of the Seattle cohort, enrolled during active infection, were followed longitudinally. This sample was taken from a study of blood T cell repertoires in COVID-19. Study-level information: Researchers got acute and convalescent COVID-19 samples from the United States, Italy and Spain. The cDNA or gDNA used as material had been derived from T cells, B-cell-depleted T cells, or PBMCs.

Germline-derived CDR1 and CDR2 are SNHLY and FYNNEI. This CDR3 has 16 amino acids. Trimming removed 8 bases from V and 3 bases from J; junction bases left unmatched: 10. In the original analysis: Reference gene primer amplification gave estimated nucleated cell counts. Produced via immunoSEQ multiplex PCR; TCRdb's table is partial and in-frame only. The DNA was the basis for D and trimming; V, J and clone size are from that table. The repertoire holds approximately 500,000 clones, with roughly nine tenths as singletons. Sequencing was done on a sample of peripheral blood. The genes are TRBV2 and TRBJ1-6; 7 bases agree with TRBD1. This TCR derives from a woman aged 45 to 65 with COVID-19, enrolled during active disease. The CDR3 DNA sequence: TGTGCCAGCTCCGTCGACGCAGGGGGCTATAATTCACCCCTCCACTTT. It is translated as CASSVDAGGYNSPLHF.